This entry concerns a single T cell receptor (beta chain). Antigen specificity is unknown. The CDR3 contains 13 residues. The germline V gene has CDR1 GTSNPN and CDR2 SVGIG (reference sequence). V gave up 0 bases and J gave up 8 bases, with 14 bases separating them. TCRdb used MiXCR to reprocess the reads, holding one entry per CDR3 protein. In the table there are about 700,000 distinct CDR3 sequences, roughly 33% of which are singletons. This sample was taken from a study of T cell repertoires in cytomegalovirus infection. Study results and caveats: In two of eight donors, the top clonotype was HLA-C-restricted CMV-specific.

The input for sequencing was cultured PBMCs, taken from culture after CMV antigen stimulation. V and J are TRBV30 and TRBJ2-7; tentatively, D is TRBD1 (5 bases). The source is a human donor in good health (CMV status not recorded). Some clones in this sample may be carry-over from other donors' samples. The CDR3 DNA follows: TGTGCCTGGAGTGTAACAGGACCCCCACAGCAGTACTTC. This translates into CAWSVTGPPQQYF. Supplemented by reference TRBV30 and TRBJ2-7, the full variable domain reads SQTIHQWPATLVQPVGSPLSLECTVEGTSNPNLYWYRQAAGRGLQLLFYSVGIGQISSEVPQNLSASRPQDRQFILSSKKLLLSDSGFYLCAWSVTGPPQQYFGPGTRLTVT.